This T cell receptor beta chain was captured by sequencing in a study of shared clonotypes between healthy human individuals. Points from the study as a whole: Sequencing depth was a factor that was expected to affect clonotype sharing among donors.

CD45RO-negative cells were positively selected for CCR7, leaving out terminally differentiated effector memory CD45RA+ cells. On this clone itself: Its antigen is as yet unknown.

The assay ran at deep level. Measured with immunoSEQ multiplex PCR; TCRdb has only the in-frame clones, and not every one. The sample lists over 2 million clones; about 95% were seen once. This sequence originates from a man aged 18-30 years in good health. Specimen: naive CD8+ T cells sorted from blood.

The CDR3 coding sequence is TGTGCCAGCAGTGAGACTGCTATGACTCCTGAAGCTTTCTTT. Translating it yields CASSETAMTPEAFF. The chain uses TRBV6-5 and TRBJ1-1; no clear D. The length of the CDR3 is 14 residues. The germline V and J ends were trimmed by 5 bases and 6 bases, with 16 bases remaining between them. Looked up from germline, CDR1 is MNHEY and CDR2 is SVGAGI.